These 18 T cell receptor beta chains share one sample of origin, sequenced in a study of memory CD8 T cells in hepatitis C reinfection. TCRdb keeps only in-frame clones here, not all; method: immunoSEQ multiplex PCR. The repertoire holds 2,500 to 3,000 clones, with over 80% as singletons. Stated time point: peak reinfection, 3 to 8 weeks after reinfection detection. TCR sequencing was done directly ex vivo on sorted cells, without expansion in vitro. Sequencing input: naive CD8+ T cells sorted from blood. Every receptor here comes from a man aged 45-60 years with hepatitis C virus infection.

The CDR3 is CASSLTGAYEQYF. The CDR3 nucleotides read TGTGCCAGCAGCTTGACAGGGGCCTACGAGCAGTACTTC. The chain has TRBV5-6 and TRBJ2-7, with TRBD1 matching 7 bases. This CDR3 region has 13 residues. The V gene's germline CDR1 is SGHDT and CDR2 YYEEEE. With V trimmed by 1 base and J by 2 bases, 0 bases remained unmatched.

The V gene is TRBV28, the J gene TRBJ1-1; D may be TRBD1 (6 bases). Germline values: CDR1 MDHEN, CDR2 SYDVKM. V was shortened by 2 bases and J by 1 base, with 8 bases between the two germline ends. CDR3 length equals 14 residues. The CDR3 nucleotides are TGTGCCAGCAGTTTAAGAGGGGGGAACACTGAAGCTTTCTTT. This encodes CASSLRGGNTEAFF.

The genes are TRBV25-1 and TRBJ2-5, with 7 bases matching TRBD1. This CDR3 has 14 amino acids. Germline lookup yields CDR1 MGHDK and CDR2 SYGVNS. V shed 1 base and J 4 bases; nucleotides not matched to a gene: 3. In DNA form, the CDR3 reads TGTGCCAGCAGTGAATTGGGGACAGCAGAGACCCAGTACTTC. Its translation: CASSELGTAETQYF.

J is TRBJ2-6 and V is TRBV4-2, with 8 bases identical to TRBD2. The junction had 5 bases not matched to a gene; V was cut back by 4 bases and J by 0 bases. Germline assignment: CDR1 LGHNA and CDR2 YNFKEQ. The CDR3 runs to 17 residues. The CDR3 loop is CASSPSGSSSGANVLTF. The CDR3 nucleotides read TGTGCCAGCAGCCCTAGCGGGTCCAGCTCTGGGGCCAACGTCCTGACTTTC.

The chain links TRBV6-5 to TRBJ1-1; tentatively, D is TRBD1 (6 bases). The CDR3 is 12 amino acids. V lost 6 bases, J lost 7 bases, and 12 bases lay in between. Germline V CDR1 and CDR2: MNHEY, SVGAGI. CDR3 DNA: TGTGCCAGCAGCCCGGGGGGCCTTGAAGCTTTCTTT. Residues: CASSPGGLEAFF.

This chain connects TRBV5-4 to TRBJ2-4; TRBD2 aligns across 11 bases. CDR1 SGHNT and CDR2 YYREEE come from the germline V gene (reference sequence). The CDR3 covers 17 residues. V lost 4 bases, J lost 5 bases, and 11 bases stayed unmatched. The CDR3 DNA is TGTGCCAGCAGCCGTCAGCTAGCGGGAGGAGACGAAAACATTCAGTACTTC. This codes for CASSRQLAGGDENIQYF.

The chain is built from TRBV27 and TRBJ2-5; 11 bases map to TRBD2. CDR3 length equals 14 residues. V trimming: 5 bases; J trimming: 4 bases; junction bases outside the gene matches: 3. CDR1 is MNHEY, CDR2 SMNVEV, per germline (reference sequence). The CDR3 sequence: CASSPGTSGETQYF. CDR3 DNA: TGTGCCAGCAGTCCAGGGACTAGCGGAGAGACCCAGTACTTC.

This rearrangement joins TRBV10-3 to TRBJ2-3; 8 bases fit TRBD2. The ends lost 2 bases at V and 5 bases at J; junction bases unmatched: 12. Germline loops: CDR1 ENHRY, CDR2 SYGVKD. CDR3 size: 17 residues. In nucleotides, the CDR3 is TGTGCCATCAGTGAGGGGAGCGGGAGCATCTTTGGAGATACGCAGTATTTT. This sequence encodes CAISEGSGSIFGDTQYF.

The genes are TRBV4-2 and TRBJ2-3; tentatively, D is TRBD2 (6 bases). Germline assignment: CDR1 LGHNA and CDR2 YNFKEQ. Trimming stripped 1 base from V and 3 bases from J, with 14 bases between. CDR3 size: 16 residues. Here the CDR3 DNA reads TGTGCCAGCAGCCAAGCCTCGGGAGAGTGGACAGATACGCAGTATTTT. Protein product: CASSQASGEWTDTQYF.

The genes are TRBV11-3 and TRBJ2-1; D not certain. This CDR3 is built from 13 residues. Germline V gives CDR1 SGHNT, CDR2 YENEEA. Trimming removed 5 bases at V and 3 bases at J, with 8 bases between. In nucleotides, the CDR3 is TGTGCCAGCAGCCAGAAGAACTACAATGAGCAGTTCTTC. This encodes CASSQKNYNEQFF. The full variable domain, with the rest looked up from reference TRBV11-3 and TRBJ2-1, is EAGVVQSPRYKIIEKKQPVAFWCNPISGHNTLYWYLQNLGQGPELLIRYENEEAVDDSQLPKDRFSAERLKGVDSTLKIQPAELGDSAVYLCASSQKNYNEQFFGPGTRLTVL.

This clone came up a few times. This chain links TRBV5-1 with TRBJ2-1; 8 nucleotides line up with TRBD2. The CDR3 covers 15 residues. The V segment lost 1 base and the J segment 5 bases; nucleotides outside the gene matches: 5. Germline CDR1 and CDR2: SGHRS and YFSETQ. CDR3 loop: CASSLRAGVNNEQFF. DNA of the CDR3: TGCGCCAGCAGCTTGCGAGCGGGAGTCAACAATGAGCAGTTCTTC.

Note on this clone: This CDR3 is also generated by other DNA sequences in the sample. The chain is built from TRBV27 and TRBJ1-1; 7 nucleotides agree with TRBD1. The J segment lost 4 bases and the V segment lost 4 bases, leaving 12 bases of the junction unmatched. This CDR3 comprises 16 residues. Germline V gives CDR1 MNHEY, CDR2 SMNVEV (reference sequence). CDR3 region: CASSSNRGRGRTEAFF. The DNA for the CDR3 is TGTGCCAGCAGTTCCAACAGGGGCAGGGGTCGCACTGAAGCTTTCTTT.

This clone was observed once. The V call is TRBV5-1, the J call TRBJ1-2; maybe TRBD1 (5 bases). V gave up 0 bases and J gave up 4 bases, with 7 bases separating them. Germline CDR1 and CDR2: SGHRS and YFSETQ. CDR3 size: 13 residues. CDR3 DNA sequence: TGCGCCAGCAGCTTGGATGACAGCTATGGCTACACCTTC. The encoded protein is CASSLDDSYGYTF.

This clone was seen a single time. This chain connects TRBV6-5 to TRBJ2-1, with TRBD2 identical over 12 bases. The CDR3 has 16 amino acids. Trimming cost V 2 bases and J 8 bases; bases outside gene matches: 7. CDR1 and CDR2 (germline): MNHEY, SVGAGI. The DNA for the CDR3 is TGTGCCAGCAGTTACGAGGCTAGCGGGAGGGCCCATGAGCAGTTCTTC. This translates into CASSYEASGRAHEQFF.

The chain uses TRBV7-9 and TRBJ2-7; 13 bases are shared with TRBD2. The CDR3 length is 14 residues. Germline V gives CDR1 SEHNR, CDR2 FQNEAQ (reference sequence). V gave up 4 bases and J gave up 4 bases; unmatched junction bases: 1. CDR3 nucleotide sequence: TGTGCCAGCAGCTCGGGACTAGCGGGGTACGAGCAGTACTTC. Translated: CASSSGLAGYEQYF.

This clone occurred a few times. This CDR3 reads CASSVQGQETQYF. CDR3 DNA: TGTGCCAGCAGCGTGCAGGGACAAGAGACCCAGTACTTC. The chain combines TRBV9 with TRBJ2-5, with D perhaps matching TRBD1 (5 bases). Germline V gene sequence: CDR1 SGDLS, CDR2 YYNGEE. CDR3 length: 13 residues. V was pared by 2 bases and J by 2 bases, with 7 bases between.

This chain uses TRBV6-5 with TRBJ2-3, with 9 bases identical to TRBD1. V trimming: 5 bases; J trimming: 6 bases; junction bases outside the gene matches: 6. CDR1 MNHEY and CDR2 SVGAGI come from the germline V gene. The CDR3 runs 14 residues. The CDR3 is CASSLGTGSDTQYF. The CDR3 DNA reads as TGTGCCAGCAGTCTTGGGACAGGGTCGGATACGCAGTATTTT.

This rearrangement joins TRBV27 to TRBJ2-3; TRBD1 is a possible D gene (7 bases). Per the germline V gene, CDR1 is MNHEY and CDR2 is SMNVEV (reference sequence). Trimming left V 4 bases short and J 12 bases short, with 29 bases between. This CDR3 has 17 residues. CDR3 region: CASSSDYGTAESQAQYF. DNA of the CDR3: TGTGCCAGCAGTTCGGACTACGGGACAGCGGAATCCCAAGCCCAGTATTTT.